These 22 T cell receptor beta chains were all obtained from the same sample, sequenced in a study of blood T cell repertoires in COVID-19. Sequencing used immunoSEQ multiplex PCR; TCRdb keeps in-frame clones, though not all of them. Of fewer than 150,000 clones listed, approximately 83% are singletons. The sample consisted of peripheral blood. These receptors were collected from a woman aged 45-59 years who had recovered from COVID-19.

V and J are TRBV2 and TRBJ1-2, with D possibly matching TRBD1 (5 bases). Deletions cut 2 bases from V and 2 bases from J, with 15 bases between. CDR3 size: 16 residues. Germline CDR1 and CDR2: SNHLY and FYNNEI. The CDR3 sequence is CASSESGGGPNYGYTF. CDR3 nucleotides: TGTGCCAGCAGTGAATCCGGGGGGGGACCCAACTATGGCTACACCTTC.

The chain's CDR3 is CASRSGGGTDTQYF. CDR3 DNA: TGCGCCAGCAGATCGGGGGGCGGTACAGATACGCAGTATTTT. This rearrangement joins TRBV5-1 to TRBJ2-3, with D possibly being TRBD2 (7 bases). The V end was cut by 5 bases, the J end by 3 bases, with 13 bases between. This CDR3 comprises 14 residues. Germline V gene sequence: CDR1 SGHRS, CDR2 YFSETQ.

The chain employs TRBV3-1 (or the pseudogene TRBV3-2) and TRBJ1-1; no definite D call. Germline loops: CDR1 LGHDT, CDR2 YNNKEL (reference sequence). The CDR3 totals 11 residues. V dropped 3 bases and J dropped 5 bases, with 4 bases sitting between them. The CDR3 coding sequence is TGTGCCAGCAGCCATCTTACTGAAGCTTTCTTT. Its translation is CASSHLTEAFF.

The V call is TRBV18, the J call TRBJ1-4, with TRBD1 matching over 9 bases. This CDR3 has 15 amino acids. The J segment lost 9 bases and the V segment lost 0 bases, leaving 5 bases of the junction unmatched. Germline-derived CDR1 and CDR2 are KGHSH and LQKENI. The CDR3 coding sequence is TGTGCCAGCTCACCACCCTCCACAGGGGGCCAAAAACTGTTTTTT. This translates into CASSPPSTGGQKLFF.

The rearrangement links TRBV28 to TRBJ1-2; 10 bases agree with TRBD1. V lost 7 bases and J lost 6; bases outside the gene matches: 11. The CDR3 spans 15 residues. Germline V gene data show CDR1 as MDHEN and CDR2 as SYDVKM. CDR3 sequence (DNA): TGTGCCAGCACCTTGGGACAGGGGCTCGTAGATGGCTACACCTTC. This codes for CASTLGQGLVDGYTF.

The chain carries TRBV2 and TRBJ2-7, with D possibly being TRBD1 (5 bases). The CDR3 is made up of 14 amino acids. The V end lost 3 bases, the J end lost 1 base, and 10 bases lay between the germline ends. CDR1 is SNHLY, CDR2 FYNNEI, per germline. CDR3 DNA: TGTGCCAGCAGTGAGTCTCCAGGGTCCTACGAGCAGTACTTC. Residues: CASSESPGSYEQYF.

J is TRBJ2-2 and V is TRBV27, with D maybe TRBD1 (6 bases). The CDR3 extends over 15 amino acids. Germline V lookup: CDR1 MNHEY, CDR2 SMNVEV (reference sequence). The V end was cut by 2 bases, the J end by 7 bases, with 14 bases between. The CDR3, as DNA: TGTGCCAGCAGTTTAGAGGCAGGGGTTCACGGGGAGCTGTTTTTT. This sequence encodes CASSLEAGVHGELFF.

V gene TRBV7-3 combines with J gene TRBJ2-7; possible D gene TRBD1, 5 bases. Trimming stripped 5 bases from V and 6 bases from J, with 17 bases between. CDR3 length: 14 residues. Germline CDR1 is SGHTA and CDR2 is FQGTGA. CDR3 DNA sequence: TGTGCCAGCAGCGCCAGCCCAGGACAAGGCGAGCAGTACTTC. Protein: CASSASPGQGEQYF.

The chain uses TRBV10-2 and TRBJ1-1, with no clear D. The CDR3 is made up of 11 amino acids. Trimming cost V 6 bases and J 1 base, with 3 bases left between them. Germline V gene sequence: CDR1 WSHSY, CDR2 SAAADI. Here the CDR3 DNA reads TGCGCCAGCAGCCAGAACACTGAAGCTTTCTTT. Amino acids: CASSQNTEAFF.

The chain has TRBV29-1 and TRBJ2-7; 8 bases match TRBD2. The CDR3 runs 16 residues. The J segment lost 4 bases and the V segment lost 6 bases, leaving 17 bases of the junction unmatched. Germline CDR1 is SQVTM and CDR2 is ANQGSEA. The CDR3 region has the DNA TGCAGCGTCCGTGAGCTCCTTCGGGGGGGATATTACGAGCAGTACTTC. Its protein is CSVRELLRGGYYEQYF.

V is TRBV19 and J is TRBJ1-2, with D possibly matching TRBD1 (6 bases). Germline-derived CDR1 and CDR2 are LNHDA and SQIVND (reference sequence). V was clipped by 4 bases and J by 5 bases, with 17 bases between them. The CDR3 runs to 15 residues. The chain's CDR3 is CASSTSGGQGYGYTF. CDR3 DNA sequence: TGTGCCAGTAGTACCTCCGGGGGGCAGGGGTATGGCTACACCTTC.

V usage is TRBV30 and J usage is TRBJ2-5; no clear D gene. The CDR3 is made up of 14 amino acids. V was cut by 0 bases and J by 3 bases, with 11 bases left in between. CDR1 and CDR2 (germline): GTSNPN, SVGIG (reference sequence). The CDR3 DNA follows: TGTGCCTGGAGTGTACACTACGTGGAAGAGACCCAGTACTTC. Its protein product is CAWSVHYVEETQYF.

This rearrangement joins TRBV18 to TRBJ1-1; possible D gene TRBD1, 5 bases. Germline V gene data show CDR1 as KGHSH and CDR2 as LQKENI. This CDR3 is 13 amino acids long. Trimming cost V 3 bases and J 11 bases, with 16 bases left between them. CDR3 region: CASSPGVGAHAFF. CDR3 in DNA: TGTGCCAGCTCACCGGGTGTAGGGGCGCACGCTTTCTTT.

The chain joins TRBV6-1 to TRBJ1-5; D unresolved. The length of the CDR3 is 15 residues. CDR1 is MNHNS, CDR2 SASEGT, per germline. The V gene lost 3 bases and the J gene lost 6 bases, with 15 bases spanning the gap. The CDR3 here is CASSEVSYSGQPQHF. Written as DNA, the CDR3 is TGTGCCAGCAGTGAGGTCTCTTACTCGGGTCAGCCCCAGCATTTT.

Here the CDR3 reads CASSHNLRTQSNTGELFF. The CDR3 nucleotides read TGCGCCAGCAGCCACAACCTGCGGACACAATCGAACACCGGGGAGCTGTTTTTT. V gene TRBV4-1 combines with J gene TRBJ2-2; the D gene is possibly TRBD1 (5 bases). V was trimmed by 3 bases and J by 0 bases, leaving 17 bases between them. The V gene's germline CDR1 is MGHRA and CDR2 YSYEKL. This CDR3 region has 18 residues.

This chain links TRBV7-9 with TRBJ2-1, with 8 bases that match TRBD1. The junction had 2 bases not matched to a gene; V was cut back by 6 bases and J by 7 bases. CDR1 is SEHNR and CDR2 is FQNEAQ in the germline V gene (reference sequence). The CDR3 is 12 residues long. The CDR3 here is CASSRQGNEQFF. DNA for the CDR3: TGTGCCAGCAGTCGACAGGGGAATGAGCAGTTCTTC.

The chain combines TRBV7-2 with TRBJ1-4, with TRBD1 matching 9 bases. V dropped 1 base and J dropped 7; count of bases not matched to a gene: 4. The CDR3 extends over 15 amino acids. From germline, CDR1 is SGHTA and CDR2 FQGNSA. This CDR3 reads CASSLGETGGEKLFF. The CDR3 DNA reads as TGTGCCAGCAGCTTAGGAGAGACAGGGGGTGAAAAACTGTTTTTT.

V and J are TRBV5-6 and TRBJ2-7; 7 positions match TRBD2. With 3 bases clipped from V and 0 bases from J, the junction kept 3 bases outside the gene matches. The germline gives CDR1 SGHDT, CDR2 YYEEEE. This CDR3 is 14 amino acids long. CDR3 loop: CASSWGGSSYEQYF. The CDR3 DNA reads TGTGCCAGCAGCTGGGGGGGAAGCTCCTACGAGCAGTACTTC. Full variable domain (rest looked up from reference TRBV5-6 and TRBJ2-7): DAGVTQSPTHLIKTRGQQVTLRCSPKSGHDTVSWYQQALGQGPQFIFQYYEEEERQRGNFPDRFSGHQFPNYSSELNVNALLLGDSALYLCASSWGGSSYEQYFGPGTRLTVT.

The chain combines TRBV18 with TRBJ1-2; 8 bases match TRBD1. This CDR3 comprises 14 residues. Germline trimming cut 3 bases from V and 3 bases from J; bases unmatched to any gene: 3. Germline CDR1 KGHSH, CDR2 LQKENI. This CDR3 reads CASSPTGEDYGYTF. In nucleotides, the CDR3 is TGTGCCAGCTCACCGACAGGGGAAGACTATGGCTACACCTTC.

The chain has TRBV7-9 and TRBJ2-1, with D hard to call. Germline V gene data show CDR1 as SEHNR and CDR2 as FQNEAQ (reference sequence). The CDR3 totals 16 residues. Trimming took off 2 bases at V and 5 bases at J, with 16 bases between the two ends. The CDR3 region has the DNA TGTGCCAGCAGCTTAATAGGTAGATCGGGTCACAATGAGCAGTTCTTC. Translation gives CASSLIGRSGHNEQFF.

V gene TRBV9 combines with J gene TRBJ2-7, with TRBD1 matching 8 bases. CDR1 and CDR2 (germline): SGDLS, YYNGEE. The CDR3 contains 17 residues. V trimming: 3 bases; J trimming: 1 base; junction bases outside the gene matches: 12. CDR3 sequence reads: CASSGDPGTGISYEQYF. The DNA for the CDR3 is TGTGCCAGCAGCGGAGATCCCGGGACAGGTATATCCTACGAGCAGTACTTC.

The rearrangement uses TRBV18 and TRBJ2-1, with unresolved D. V shed 3 bases and J shed 10 bases, with 7 bases lying between them. CDR1 KGHSH and CDR2 LQKENI come from the germline V gene. The CDR3 has 11 residues. The CDR3 DNA is TGTGCCAGCTCACCGGCAAAAGAGCAGTTCTTC. It yields the protein CASSPAKEQFF.